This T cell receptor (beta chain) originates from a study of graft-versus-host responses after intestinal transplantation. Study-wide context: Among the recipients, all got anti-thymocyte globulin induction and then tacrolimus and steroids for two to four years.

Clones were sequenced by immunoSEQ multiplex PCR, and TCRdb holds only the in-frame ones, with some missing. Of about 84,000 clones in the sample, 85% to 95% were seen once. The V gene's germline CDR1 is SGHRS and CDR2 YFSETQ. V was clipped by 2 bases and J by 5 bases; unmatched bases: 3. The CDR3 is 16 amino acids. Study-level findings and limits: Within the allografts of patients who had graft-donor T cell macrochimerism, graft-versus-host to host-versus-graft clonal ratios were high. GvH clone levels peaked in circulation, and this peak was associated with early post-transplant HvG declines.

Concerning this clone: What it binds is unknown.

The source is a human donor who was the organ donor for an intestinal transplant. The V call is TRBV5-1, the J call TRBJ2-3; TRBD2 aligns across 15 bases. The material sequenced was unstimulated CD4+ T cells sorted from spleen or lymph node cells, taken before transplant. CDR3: CASSFWTSGRGDTQYF. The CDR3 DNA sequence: TGCGCCAGCAGCTTTTGGACTAGCGGGAGGGGAGATACGCAGTATTTT.